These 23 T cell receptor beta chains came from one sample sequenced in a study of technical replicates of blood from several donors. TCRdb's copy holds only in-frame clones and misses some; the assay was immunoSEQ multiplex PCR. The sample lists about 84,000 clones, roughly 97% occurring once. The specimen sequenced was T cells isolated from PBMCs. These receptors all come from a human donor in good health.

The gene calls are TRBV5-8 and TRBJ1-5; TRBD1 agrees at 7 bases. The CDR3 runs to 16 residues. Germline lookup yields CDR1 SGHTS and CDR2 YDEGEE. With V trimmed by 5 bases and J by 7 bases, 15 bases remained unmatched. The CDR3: CASSPGQVGRGQPQHF. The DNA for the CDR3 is TGTGCCAGCAGTCCCGGACAGGTTGGACGGGGACAGCCCCAGCATTTT.

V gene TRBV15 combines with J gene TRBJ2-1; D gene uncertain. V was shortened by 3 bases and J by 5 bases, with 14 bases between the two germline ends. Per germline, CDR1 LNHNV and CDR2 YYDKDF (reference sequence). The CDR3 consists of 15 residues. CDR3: CATSSPGRPNNEQFF. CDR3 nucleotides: TGTGCCACCAGCAGTCCAGGAAGGCCCAACAATGAGCAGTTCTTC. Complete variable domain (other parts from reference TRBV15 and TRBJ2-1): DAMVIQNPRYQVTQFGKPVTLSCSQTLNHNVMYWYQQKSSQAPKLLFHYYDKDFNNEADTPDNFQSRRPNTSFCFLDIRSPGLGDTAMYLCATSSPGRPNNEQFFGPGTRLTVL.

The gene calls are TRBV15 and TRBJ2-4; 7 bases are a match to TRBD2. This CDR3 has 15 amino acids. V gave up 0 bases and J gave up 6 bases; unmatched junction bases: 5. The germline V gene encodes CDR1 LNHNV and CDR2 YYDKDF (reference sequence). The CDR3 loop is CATSRDTGLRNIQYF. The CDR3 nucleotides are TGTGCCACCAGCAGAGACACGGGACTAAGAAACATTCAGTACTTC.

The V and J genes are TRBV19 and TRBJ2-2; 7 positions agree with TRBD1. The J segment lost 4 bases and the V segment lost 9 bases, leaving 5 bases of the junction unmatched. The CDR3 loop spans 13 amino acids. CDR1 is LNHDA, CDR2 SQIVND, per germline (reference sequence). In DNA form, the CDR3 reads TGTGCCAGCGCGACAGGGATCACCGGGGAGCTGTTTTTT. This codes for CASATGITGELFF.

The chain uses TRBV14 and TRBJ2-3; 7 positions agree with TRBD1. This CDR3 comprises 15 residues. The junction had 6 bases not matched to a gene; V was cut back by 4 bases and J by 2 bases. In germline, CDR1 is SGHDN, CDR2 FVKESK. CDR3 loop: CASSLDRAITDTQYF. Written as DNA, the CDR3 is TGTGCCAGCAGCCTCGACAGGGCCATCACAGATACGCAGTATTTT. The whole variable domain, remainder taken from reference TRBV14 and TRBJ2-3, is EAGVTQFPSHSVIEKGQTVTLRCDPISGHDNLYWYRRVMGKEIKFLLHFVKESKQDESGMPNNRFLAERTGGTYSTLKVQPAELEDSGVYFCASSLDRAITDTQYFGPGTRLTVL.

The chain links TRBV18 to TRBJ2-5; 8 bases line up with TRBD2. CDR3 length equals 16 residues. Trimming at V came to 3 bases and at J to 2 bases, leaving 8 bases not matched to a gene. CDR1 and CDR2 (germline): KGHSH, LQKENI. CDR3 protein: CASSPLGSGVQETQYF. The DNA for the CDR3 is TGTGCCAGCTCACCCCTGGGTAGCGGGGTACAAGAGACCCAGTACTTC.

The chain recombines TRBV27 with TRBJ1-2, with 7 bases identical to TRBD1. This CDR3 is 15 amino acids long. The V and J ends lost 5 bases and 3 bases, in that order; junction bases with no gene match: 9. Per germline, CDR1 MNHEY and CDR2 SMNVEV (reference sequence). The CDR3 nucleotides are TGTGCCAGCAGTCCGCTCGAGACAGGGCACTATGGCTACACCTTC. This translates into CASSPLETGHYGYTF.

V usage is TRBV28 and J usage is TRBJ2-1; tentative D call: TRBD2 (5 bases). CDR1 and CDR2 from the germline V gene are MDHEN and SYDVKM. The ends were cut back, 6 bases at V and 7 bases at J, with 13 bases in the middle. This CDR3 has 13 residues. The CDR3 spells CASSLLSGNEQFF. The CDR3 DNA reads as TGTGCCAGCAGCCTACTCTCGGGAAATGAGCAGTTCTTC.

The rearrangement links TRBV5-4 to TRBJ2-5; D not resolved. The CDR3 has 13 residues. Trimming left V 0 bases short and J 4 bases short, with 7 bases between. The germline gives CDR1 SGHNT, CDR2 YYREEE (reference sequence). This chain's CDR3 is CASSLDTRETQYF. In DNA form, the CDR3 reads TGTGCCAGCAGCTTGGATACGAGAGAGACCCAGTACTTC.

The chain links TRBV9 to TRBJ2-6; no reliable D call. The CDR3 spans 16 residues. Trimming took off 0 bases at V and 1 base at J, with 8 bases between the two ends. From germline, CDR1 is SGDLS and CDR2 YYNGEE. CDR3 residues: CASSVGSSSGANVLTF. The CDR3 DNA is TGTGCCAGCAGCGTAGGGTCCAGTTCTGGGGCCAACGTCCTGACTTTC. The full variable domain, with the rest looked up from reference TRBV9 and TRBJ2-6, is DSGVTQTPKHLITATGQRVTLRCSPRSGDLSVYWYQQSLDQGLQFLIQYYNGEERAKGNILERFSAQQFPDLHSELNLSSLELGDSALYFCASSVGSSSGANVLTFGAGSRLTVL.

The CDR3, as DNA: TGCAGTGCTAGGAGCCACGATACGCAGTATTTT. Protein sequence: CSARSHDTQYF. The V gene is TRBV20-1, the J gene TRBJ2-3; D gene unclear. The CDR3 is 11 amino acids. The V gene lost 3 bases and the J gene lost 6 bases, with 7 bases spanning the gap. Germline CDR1 and CDR2: DFQATT and SNEGSKA (reference sequence).

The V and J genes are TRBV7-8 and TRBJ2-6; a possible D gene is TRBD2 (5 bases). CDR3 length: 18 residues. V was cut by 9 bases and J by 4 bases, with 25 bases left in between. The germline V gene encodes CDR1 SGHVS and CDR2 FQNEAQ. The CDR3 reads CASIRTPDSFRGANVLTF. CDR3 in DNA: TGTGCCAGTATACGGACCCCGGACTCCTTTCGAGGGGCCAACGTCCTGACTTTC.

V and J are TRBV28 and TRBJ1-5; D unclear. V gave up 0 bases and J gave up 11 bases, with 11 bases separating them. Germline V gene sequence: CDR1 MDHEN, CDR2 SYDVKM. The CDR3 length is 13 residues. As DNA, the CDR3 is TGTGCCAGCAGTTTATGGTCAGGTGAGTCCCAGCATTTT. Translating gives CASSLWSGESQHF.

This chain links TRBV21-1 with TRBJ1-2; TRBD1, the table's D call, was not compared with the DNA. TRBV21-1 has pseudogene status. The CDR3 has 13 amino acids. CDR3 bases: TGTGCCAGCAGCAAAGACAAGTCCGATGGCTACACCTTC. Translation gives CASSKDKSDGYTF.

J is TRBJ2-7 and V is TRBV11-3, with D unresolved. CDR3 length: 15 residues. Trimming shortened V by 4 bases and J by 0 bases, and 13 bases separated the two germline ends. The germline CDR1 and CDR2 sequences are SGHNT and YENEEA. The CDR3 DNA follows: TGTGCCAGCAGCTCTTTCGACATCTTCTCCTACGAGCAGTACTTC. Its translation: CASSSFDIFSYEQYF.

The CDR3 DNA reads as TGTGCCAGCAGCTTGGGGGGAAGGGGTCTGAATACGCAGTATTTT. Protein: CASSLGGRGLNTQYF. The chain recombines TRBV5-6 with TRBJ2-3; possible D gene TRBD1, 5 bases. Per the germline V gene, CDR1 is SGHDT and CDR2 is YYEEEE. The CDR3 has 15 amino acids. Trimming cost V 0 bases and J 7 bases, with 15 bases left between them.

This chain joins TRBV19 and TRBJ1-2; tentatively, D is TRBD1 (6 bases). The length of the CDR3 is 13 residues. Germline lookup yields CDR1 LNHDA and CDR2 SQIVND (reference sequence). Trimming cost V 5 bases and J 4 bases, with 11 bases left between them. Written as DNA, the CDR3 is TGTGCCAGTAGTGGGGGCAGACTCTATGGCTACACCTTC. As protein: CASSGGRLYGYTF.

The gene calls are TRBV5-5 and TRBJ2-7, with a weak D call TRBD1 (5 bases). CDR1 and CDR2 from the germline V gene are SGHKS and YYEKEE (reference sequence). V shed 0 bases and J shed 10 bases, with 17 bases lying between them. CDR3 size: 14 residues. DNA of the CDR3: TGTGCCAGCAGCTTGGTTGAGACAGACTTAGGACAGTACTTC. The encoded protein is CASSLVETDLGQYF. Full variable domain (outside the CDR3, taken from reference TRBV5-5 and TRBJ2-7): DAGVTQSPTHLIKTRGQQVTLRCSPISGHKSVSWYQQVLGQGPQFIFQYYEKEERGRGNFPDRFSARQFPNYSSELNVNALLLGDSALYLCASSLVETDLGQYFGPGTRLTVT.

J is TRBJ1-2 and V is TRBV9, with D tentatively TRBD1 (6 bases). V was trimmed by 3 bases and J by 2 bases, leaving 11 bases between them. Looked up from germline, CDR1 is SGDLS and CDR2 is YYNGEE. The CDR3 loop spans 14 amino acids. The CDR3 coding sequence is TGTGCCAGCAGCGGGAACACAGGGAACTATGGCTACACCTTC. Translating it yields CASSGNTGNYGYTF.

CDR3 protein: CASSVGAGSSEAFF. CDR3 bases: TGTGCCAGCAGCGTAGGGGCAGGAAGCTCTGAAGCTTTCTTT. The chain carries TRBV9 and TRBJ1-1; unclear D gene. Trimming pared 0 bases from V and 6 bases from J, leaving 12 bases between. The CDR3 runs 14 residues. Germline-derived CDR1 and CDR2 are SGDLS and YYNGEE. Variable domain in full (rest from reference TRBV9 and TRBJ1-1): DSGVTQTPKHLITATGQRVTLRCSPRSGDLSVYWYQQSLDQGLQFLIQYYNGEERAKGNILERFSAQQFPDLHSELNLSSLELGDSALYFCASSVGAGSSEAFFGQGTRLTVV.

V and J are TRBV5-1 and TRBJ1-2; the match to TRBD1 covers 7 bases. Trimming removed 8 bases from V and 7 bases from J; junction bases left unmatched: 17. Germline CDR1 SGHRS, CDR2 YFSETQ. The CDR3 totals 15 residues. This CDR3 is CASRTGPIFSRGYTF. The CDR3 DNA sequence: TGCGCCAGTCGGACAGGACCGATCTTTTCGCGTGGCTACACCTTC.

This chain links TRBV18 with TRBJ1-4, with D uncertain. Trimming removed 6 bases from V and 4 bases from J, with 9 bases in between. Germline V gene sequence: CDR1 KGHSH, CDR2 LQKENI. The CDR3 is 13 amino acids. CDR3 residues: CASSPQNNEKLFF. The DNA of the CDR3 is TGTGCCAGCTCCCCCCAGAATAATGAAAAACTGTTTTTT.

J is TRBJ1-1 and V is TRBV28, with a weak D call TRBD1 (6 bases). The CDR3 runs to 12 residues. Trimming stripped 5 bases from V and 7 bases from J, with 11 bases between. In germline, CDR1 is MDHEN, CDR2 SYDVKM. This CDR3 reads CASSEGGSEAFF. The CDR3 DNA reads TGTGCCAGCAGTGAAGGGGGTAGTGAAGCTTTCTTT.